Shown below are 5 T cell receptor beta chains from a single sample sequenced in a study of cytomegalovirus exposure and HLA in healthy donors. Both 60 Vbeta primers and 13 Jbeta primers went into the PCR. Sequencing used immunoSEQ multiplex PCR; TCRdb keeps in-frame clones, though not all of them. Of 150,000 to 200,000 clones detected, about four fifths appear once; the ten largest clones hold about 0.26%. Sequenced input: PBMCs. The receptors come from a boy aged 5-17 years in good health and CMV-seronegative.

The chain carries TRBV2 and TRBJ1-1; TRBD1 agrees at 10 bases. This CDR3 has 15 amino acids. The V and J ends lost 5 bases and 1 base, in that order; junction bases with no gene match: 4. Looked up from germline, CDR1 is SNHLY and CDR2 is FYNNEI. The chain's CDR3 is CASSTRDRGNTEAFF. The CDR3 DNA follows: TGTGCCAGCAGTACCCGGGACAGGGGGAACACTGAAGCTTTCTTT.

The chain links TRBV28 to TRBJ2-7; 11 nucleotides match TRBD2. Germline trimming cut 5 bases from V and 5 bases from J; bases unmatched to any gene: 5. The V gene's germline CDR1 is MDHEN and CDR2 SYDVKM. The CDR3 has 14 residues. CDR3 sequence reads: CASSQTSGSDEQYF. The CDR3 coding sequence is TGTGCCAGCAGTCAAACTAGCGGGAGTGACGAGCAGTACTTC.

This chain links TRBV4-2 with TRBJ2-1; TRBD2 agrees at 14 bases. CDR3 length equals 18 residues. V was clipped by 4 bases and J by 1 base; unmatched bases: 6. Germline V gene lookup returns CDR1 LGHNA and CDR2 YNFKEQ. In DNA form, the CDR3 reads TGTGCCAGCAGCCCTGGACTAGCGGGAGGATCATCCTACAATGAGCAGTTCTTC. As protein: CASSPGLAGGSSYNEQFF.

The chain joins TRBV9 to TRBJ1-2; 8 bases align to TRBD1. Germline V gene lookup returns CDR1 SGDLS and CDR2 YYNGEE. Unmatched junction bases numbered 4, after V lost 4 bases and J lost 8 bases. The CDR3 is 12 residues long. CDR3 bases: TGTGCCAGCAGCCAGACAGGGGAGGGCTACACCTTC. Translating gives CASSQTGEGYTF.

This rearrangement joins TRBV2 to TRBJ1-6, with D perhaps TRBD1 (6 bases). The V end was cut by 6 bases, the J end by 6 bases, with 15 bases between. This CDR3 comprises 15 residues. CDR1 is SNHLY, CDR2 FYNNEI, per germline. Written as DNA, the CDR3 is TGTGCCAGCAGCGGAAGGACAGAATTTAATTCACCCCTCCACTTT. Encoded protein: CASSGRTEFNSPLHF.